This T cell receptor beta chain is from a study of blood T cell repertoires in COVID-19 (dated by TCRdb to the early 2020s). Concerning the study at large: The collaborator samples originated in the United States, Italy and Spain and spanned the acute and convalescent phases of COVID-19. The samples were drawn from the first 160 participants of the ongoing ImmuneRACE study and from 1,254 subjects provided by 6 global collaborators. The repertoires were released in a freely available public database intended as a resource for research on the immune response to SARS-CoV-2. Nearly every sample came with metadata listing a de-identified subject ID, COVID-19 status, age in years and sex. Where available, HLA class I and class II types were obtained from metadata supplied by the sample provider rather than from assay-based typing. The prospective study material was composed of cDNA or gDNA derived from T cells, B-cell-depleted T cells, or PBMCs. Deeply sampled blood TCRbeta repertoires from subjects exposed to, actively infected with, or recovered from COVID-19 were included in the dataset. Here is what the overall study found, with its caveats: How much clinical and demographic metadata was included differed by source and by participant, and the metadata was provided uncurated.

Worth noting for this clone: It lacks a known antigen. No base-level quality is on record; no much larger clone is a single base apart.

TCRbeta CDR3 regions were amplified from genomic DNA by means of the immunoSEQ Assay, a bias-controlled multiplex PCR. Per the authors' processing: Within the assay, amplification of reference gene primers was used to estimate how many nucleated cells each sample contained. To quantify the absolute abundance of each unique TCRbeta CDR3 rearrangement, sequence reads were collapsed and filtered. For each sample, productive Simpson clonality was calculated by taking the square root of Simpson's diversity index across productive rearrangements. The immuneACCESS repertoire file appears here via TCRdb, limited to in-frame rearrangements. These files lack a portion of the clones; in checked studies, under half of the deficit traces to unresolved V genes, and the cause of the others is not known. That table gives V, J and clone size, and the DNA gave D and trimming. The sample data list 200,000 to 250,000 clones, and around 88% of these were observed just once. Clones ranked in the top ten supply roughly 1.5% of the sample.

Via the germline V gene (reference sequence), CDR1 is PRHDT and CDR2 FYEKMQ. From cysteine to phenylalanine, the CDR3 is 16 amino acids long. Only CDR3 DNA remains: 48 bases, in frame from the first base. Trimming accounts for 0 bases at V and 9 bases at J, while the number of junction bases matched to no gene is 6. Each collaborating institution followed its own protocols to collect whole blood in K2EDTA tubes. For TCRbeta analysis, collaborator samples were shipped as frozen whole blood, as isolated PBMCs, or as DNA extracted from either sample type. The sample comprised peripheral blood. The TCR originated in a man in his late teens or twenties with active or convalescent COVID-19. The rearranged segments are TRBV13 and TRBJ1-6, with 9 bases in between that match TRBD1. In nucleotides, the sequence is TGTGCCAGCAGCTTAGGTCCCGGGACAGGGTTTTCACCCCTCCACTTT. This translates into CASSLGPGTGFSPLHF.